This T cell receptor beta chain is from a study of shared clonotypes between healthy human individuals. The CDR3 sequence is 14 residues long. Germline CDR1 reads MGHRA; CDR2 reads YSYEKL. The junction had 4 bases not matched to a gene; V was cut back by 3 bases and J by 2 bases. Over several immunoSEQ plates, each subset's genomic DNA was distributed in even portions. The assay was immunoSEQ multiplex PCR, and TCRdb's table has in-frame clones only and misses some. The table includes around 1,900,000 clones, 93% detected once. Turning to this clone: Its antigen is unknown.

Regarding the study as a whole: Few donors restricted represented genetic and exposure-history diversity. Compared with memory subsets, naive subsets generally had larger estimated richness.

Naive CD8 cells comprised CD45RO-negative, CCR7-positively selected cells, excluding terminally differentiated effector memory CD45RA+ cells. The rearrangement joins TRBV4-1 to TRBJ2-7; 7 nucleotides align to TRBD1. The sample was naive CD8+ T cells from PBMCs. The clonotype originates from a man younger than 35 in good health. Some clones in this sample may be carry-over from other donors' samples. The CDR3 loop is CASSHMTGPYEQYF. The CDR3 coding sequence is TGCGCCAGCAGCCATATGACAGGGCCCTACGAGCAGTACTTC.